The 26 T cell receptor beta chains presented below share a single source sample, sequenced in a study of blood T cell repertoires in COVID-19. The method was immunoSEQ multiplex PCR; TCRdb's version includes in-frame clones alone and lacks a portion of them. The data hold 250,000 to 300,000 clones, with about four fifths observed a single time. Sequencing was done on a sample of peripheral blood. Receptors were obtained from a man at least 80 years old with acute or convalescent COVID-19.

This chain links TRBV4-1 with TRBJ1-6, with D possibly TRBD1 on 5 matching bases. Between the trimmed V and J ends, which lost 4 bases and 1 base, there was a span of 17 bases. The CDR3 consists of 18 residues. Per germline, CDR1 MGHRA and CDR2 YSYEKL. DNA for the CDR3: TGCGCCAGCAGCCCAGCAGGCGGGGGGGGGTCCTATAATTCACCCCTCCACTTT. Translated, it gives CASSPAGGGGSYNSPLHF.

The rearrangement links TRBV9 to TRBJ2-1; possibly TRBD1 for D (5 bases). The germline V gene encodes CDR1 SGDLS and CDR2 YYNGEE. V was shortened by 0 bases and J by 10 bases, with 17 bases between the two germline ends. CDR3 length equals 15 residues. This CDR3 reads CASSVGLYQGREQFF. CDR3 nucleotide sequence: TGTGCCAGCAGCGTAGGCCTCTACCAGGGTCGGGAGCAGTTCTTC.

Only a few counts were recorded for this clone. Here the CDR3 DNA reads TGCGCCAGCAGCTTGGGGGACAGTACCTACGAGCAGTACTTC. Translated, it gives CASSLGDSTYEQYF. The chain combines TRBV5-1 with TRBJ2-7, with 7 bases that match TRBD1. The CDR3 is 14 residues long. Trimming cost V 0 bases and J 2 bases; bases outside gene matches: 2. The germline V gene has CDR1 SGHRS and CDR2 YFSETQ.

V and J are TRBV6-1 and TRBJ1-5; D remains ambiguous. V lost 2 bases to trimming and J lost 5 bases, with 10 bases between them. This CDR3 region has 14 residues. The germline V gene encodes CDR1 MNHNS and CDR2 SASEGT. CDR3 sequence: CASSEFVEDQPQHF. In DNA form, the CDR3 reads TGTGCCAGCAGTGAATTTGTCGAGGATCAGCCCCAGCATTTT.

This chain connects TRBV6-1 to TRBJ2-2, with 8 bases aligning to TRBD1. V gave up 5 bases and J gave up 6 bases; unmatched junction bases: 2. Germline V gives CDR1 MNHNS, CDR2 SASEGT. CDR3 length: 13 amino acids. CDR3 protein: CASSLQGAGELFF. The CDR3 coding sequence is TGTGCCAGCAGTTTACAGGGGGCCGGGGAGCTGTTTTTT.

The sample holds one count of this clone. This chain joins TRBV5-8 and TRBJ2-2, with D unclear. CDR3 length equals 13 residues. Germline V gene data show CDR1 as SGHTS and CDR2 as YDEGEE. Between the trimmed V and J ends, which lost 3 bases and 2 bases, there was a span of 5 bases. In DNA, the CDR3 is TGTGCCAGCAGCTCCTATAACACCGGGGAGCTGTTTTTT. Translated: CASSSYNTGELFF.

The chain is built from TRBV28 and TRBJ2-1, with TRBD2 matching over 7 bases. From germline, CDR1 is MDHEN and CDR2 SYDVKM. With 6 bases clipped from V and 6 bases from J, the junction kept 11 bases outside the gene matches. The CDR3 has 15 residues. The CDR3 sequence: CASSFLLASGNEQFF. The CDR3, as DNA: TGTGCCAGCAGCTTCCTCTTGGCTAGCGGCAATGAGCAGTTCTTC.

The chain is built from TRBV28 and TRBJ2-5, with a possible D match to TRBD2 (7 bases). Germline V gene data show CDR1 as MDHEN and CDR2 as SYDVKM. V lost 2 bases and J 9 bases, leaving 22 bases between the germline ends. This CDR3 region has 16 residues. This chain's CDR3 is CASSLGGAPRGGAQYF. The CDR3 DNA reads TGTGCCAGCAGTTTAGGGGGGGCACCCCGAGGGGGAGCCCAGTACTTC.

With respect to this clone: At one end, the junction sequence differs from germline, possibly due to a read error. V gene TRBV5-8 combines with J gene TRBJ2-7; TRBD2 matches 15 bases. Germline CDR1 and CDR2: SGHTS and YDEGEE. CDR3 length equals 13 residues. In nucleotides, the CDR3 is TGTGCCAGCAGGGGACTAGCGGGAGGCCCCATGGGGTTC. Protein sequence: CASRGLAGGPMGF.

With regard to this clone: This sample includes further DNA sequences coding for the same CDR3. The chain is built from TRBV29-1 and TRBJ2-3; no reliable D call. Germline V gene sequence: CDR1 SQVTM, CDR2 ANQGSEA. The CDR3 is made up of 13 amino acids. The V gene lost 1 base and the J gene lost 2 bases, with 7 bases spanning the gap. DNA of the CDR3: TGCAGCGTTGAAGTTCAGTTCACAGATACGCAGTATTTT. Its protein product is CSVEVQFTDTQYF.

The chain couples TRBV3-1 (or the pseudogene TRBV3-2) to TRBJ1-5, with 8 bases lining up with TRBD1. Germline V gene lookup returns CDR1 LGHDT and CDR2 YNNKEL (reference sequence). This CDR3 is built from 16 residues. The ends lost 3 bases at V and 6 bases at J; junction bases unmatched: 10. For the CDR3, the DNA is TGTGCCAGCAGCCAGTTTTTCGGACAGGGTGGTCAGCCCCAGCATTTT. Translated, it gives CASSQFFGQGGQPQHF.

The rearrangement uses TRBV7-2 and TRBJ2-5; tentative D call: TRBD2 (6 bases). The germline V gene encodes CDR1 SGHTA and CDR2 FQGNSA. CDR3 length: 15 amino acids. The V gene lost 4 bases and the J gene lost 7 bases, with 19 bases spanning the gap. The CDR3 spells CASSSDRDLRRTQYF. CDR3 coding DNA: TGTGCCAGCAGCTCCGACCGGGACTTGCGTCGGACCCAGTACTTC.

V usage is TRBV30 and J usage is TRBJ2-2; no clear D gene. Germline V gene data show CDR1 as GTSNPN and CDR2 as SVGIG (reference sequence). V was shortened by 5 bases and J by 1 base, with 14 bases between the two germline ends. The length of the CDR3 is 15 residues. In DNA form, the CDR3 reads TGTGCCTGGGCCCACCACGGAGTGAACACCGGGGAGCTGTTTTTT. Translating it yields CAWAHHGVNTGELFF.

The chain is built from TRBV11-3 and TRBJ1-2; D is ambiguous. V was clipped by 1 base and J by 6 bases, with 9 bases between them. Germline lookup yields CDR1 SGHNT and CDR2 YENEEA. The CDR3 spans 13 residues. The CDR3 DNA reads TGTGCCAGCAGCTTAGTCGGTGGTGATGGCTACACCTTC. It codes for CASSLVGGDGYTF.

The chain combines TRBV3-1 (or the pseudogene TRBV3-2) with TRBJ2-2, with a possible D match to TRBD1 (5 bases). The V gene lost 1 base and the J gene lost 5 bases, with 11 bases spanning the gap. Germline CDR1 reads LGHDT; CDR2 reads YNNKEL (reference sequence). The CDR3 has 15 residues. The CDR3 region is CASSQATVRTGELFF. The CDR3 nucleotides read TGTGCCAGCAGCCAAGCGACAGTACGAACCGGGGAGCTGTTTTTT.

The V call is TRBV18, the J call TRBJ2-5, with D possibly TRBD2 on 6 matching bases. CDR1 KGHSH and CDR2 LQKENI come from the germline V gene. The CDR3 loop spans 14 amino acids. Trimming took 3 bases from V and 4 from J, leaving 12 bases between them. DNA of the CDR3: TGTGCCAGCTCACCCCTAGCGATCGGAGAGACCCAGTACTTC. It specifies CASSPLAIGETQYF.

V and J are TRBV7-3 and TRBJ1-2; no definite D call. The CDR3 extends over 13 amino acids. Germline V lookup: CDR1 SGHTA, CDR2 FQGTGA. V was cut by 0 bases and J by 7 bases, with 9 bases left in between. The CDR3 sequence is CASSLTSEVGYTF. CDR3 bases: TGTGCCAGCAGCTTAACATCAGAGGTTGGCTACACCTTC.

The chain employs TRBV5-4 and TRBJ1-5; weak D call: TRBD1 (5 bases). Trimming removed 0 bases at V and 2 bases at J, with 9 bases between. Germline V gene data show CDR1 as SGHNT and CDR2 as YYREEE (reference sequence). The CDR3 length is 15 residues. The CDR3 sequence: CASSLDGGGNQPQHF. CDR3 DNA: TGTGCCAGCAGCTTGGACGGGGGGGGCAATCAGCCCCAGCATTTT.

The gene calls are TRBV4-1 and TRBJ2-7, with D perhaps TRBD1 (6 bases). CDR3 length: 14 residues. The V gene's germline CDR1 is MGHRA and CDR2 YSYEKL. The ends were cut back, 4 bases at V and 2 bases at J, with 12 bases in the middle. The CDR3 DNA reads TGCGCCAGCAGCCTCCAACAGGGTACCTACGAGCAGTACTTC. This sequence encodes CASSLQQGTYEQYF.

V is TRBV5-5 and J is TRBJ2-2; 8 nucleotides agree with TRBD2. The germline CDR1 and CDR2 sequences are SGHKS and YYEKEE (reference sequence). This CDR3 is 15 amino acids long. The junction had 4 bases not matched to a gene; V was cut back by 2 bases and J by 4 bases. CDR3: CASSFSGGATGELFF. Here the CDR3 DNA reads TGTGCCAGCAGCTTCTCGGGAGGGGCCACCGGGGAGCTGTTTTTT. Combining the CDR3 with reference TRBV5-5 and TRBJ2-2 gives the whole variable domain DAGVTQSPTHLIKTRGQQVTLRCSPISGHKSVSWYQQVLGQGPQFIFQYYEKEERGRGNFPDRFSARQFPNYSSELNVNALLLGDSALYLCASSFSGGATGELFFGEGSRLTVL.

In this sample, this clone turned up a few times. This chain joins TRBV5-4 and TRBJ2-7; TRBD1 aligns across 7 bases. Germline values: CDR1 SGHNT, CDR2 YYREEE (reference sequence). This CDR3 spans 14 amino acids. Germline trimming cut 0 bases from V and 4 bases from J; bases unmatched to any gene: 4. The CDR3 protein is CASSLAGTAYEQYF. Written as DNA, the CDR3 is TGTGCCAGCAGCTTGGCCGGGACAGCGTACGAGCAGTACTTC.

V gene TRBV15 combines with J gene TRBJ1-5; perhaps TRBD1 as D (6 bases). CDR1 LNHNV and CDR2 YYDKDF come from the germline V gene (reference sequence). Trimming pared 5 bases from V and 3 bases from J, leaving 14 bases between. The CDR3 contains 15 residues. CDR3 in amino acids: CATSGGARFNQPQHF. The CDR3 region has the DNA TGTGCCACCAGCGGGGGGGCGAGGTTCAATCAGCCCCAGCATTTT.

The chain uses TRBV18 and TRBJ2-2; TRBD2 is a possible D gene (7 bases). Trimming removed 4 bases at V and 0 bases at J, with 15 bases between. Per the germline V gene, CDR1 is KGHSH and CDR2 is LQKENI. This CDR3 has 17 amino acids. The CDR3 protein is CASSQNRGAANTGELFF. CDR3 bases: TGTGCCAGCTCACAAAACCGGGGGGCCGCGAACACCGGGGAGCTGTTTTTT.

Only a few counts were recorded for this clone. The V call is TRBV19, the J call TRBJ2-6; 7 nucleotides agree with TRBD2. Germline V gene sequence: CDR1 LNHDA, CDR2 SQIVND (reference sequence). J was trimmed by 2 bases and V by 4 bases; bases with no gene match: 5. The CDR3 sequence is 16 residues long. DNA for the CDR3: TGTGCCAGTAGTACTAGCGGCCCGGCTGGGGCCAACGTCCTGACTTTC. It codes for CASSTSGPAGANVLTF.

The chain carries TRBV9 and TRBJ1-5, with 8 bases fitting TRBD1. This CDR3 comprises 13 residues. Germline lookup yields CDR1 SGDLS and CDR2 YYNGEE. With V trimmed by 4 bases and J by 6 bases, 3 bases remained unmatched. CDR3 coding DNA: TGTGCCAGCAGCCGGACAGGGTCTCAGCCCCAGCATTTT. Its translation: CASSRTGSQPQHF.

The chain is built from TRBV6-5 and TRBJ1-1; D might be TRBD1 (5 bases). Trimming pared 6 bases from V and 4 bases from J, leaving 12 bases between. In germline, CDR1 is MNHEY, CDR2 SVGAGI. The CDR3 contains 13 residues. DNA of the CDR3: TGTGCCAGCAGGACACAGGAGCGCACTGAAGCTTTCTTT. It is translated as CASRTQERTEAFF.